This is a list of T cell receptor beta chains from one sample in a study of T cells in Graves' hyperthyroidism and ophthalmopathy. TCRdb recomputed calls from the multiplex PCR reads with MiXCR, one row per CDR3 protein. This sample has some 440,000 distinct CDR3 sequences, with 15% to 18% found just once. Sequenced sample: blood. The receptors here all came from a woman between 18 and 29 years old with Graves' hyperthyroidism. CDR3s include the opening cysteine and the closing phenylalanine or tryptophan. D genes are given only for firm matches. Some rows have no size entry. The others give once, few or many, or a class for an expanded clone.

j_call	v_call	d_call	cdr3_length	clone_size	cdr3_nt	cdr3_aa
TRBJ1-5	TRBV27	TRBD1	16	many	TGTGCCAGCAGTTCACGACAGGGGGCGAGCAATCAGCCCCAGCATTTT	CASSSRQGASNQPQHF
TRBJ2-1	TRBV4-2	-	16	few	TGTGCCAGCAGCCAAGATGGGACCGCTCCCTACAATGAGCAGTTCTTC	CASSQDGTAPYNEQFF
TRBJ2-7	TRBV10-1	-	14	many	TGCGCCAGCAGTCATCGGGGGATGCTGGACGAGCAGTACTTC	CASSHRGMLDEQYF
TRBJ1-2	TRBV5-4	-	12	-	TGTGCCAGCACCGATAAAGGGGCTGGCTACACCTTC	CASTDKGAGYTF
TRBJ2-6	TRBV3-1	-	15	-	TGTGCCAGCAGCTCAACAGCCTCTGGGGCCAACGTCCTGACTTTC	CASSSTASGANVLTF
TRBJ1-1	TRBV6-5	-	16	-	TGTGCCAGCAGTTACTTACCCGGTGGGGGGTGGACTGAAGCTTTCTTT	CASSYLPGGGWTEAFF
TRBJ2-7	TRBV3-1	-	11	many	TGTGCCAGCAGCCAAGATCGGGAGCAGTACTTC	CASSQDREQYF
TRBJ2-2	TRBV5-1	TRBD2	17	-	TGCGCCAGCAGCTGGGGGACTAGCGGGATAAACACCGGGGAGCTGTTTTTT	CASSWGTSGINTGELFF
TRBJ2-2	TRBV13	-	13	few	TGTGCCAGCACCGCTGGGGGACCCGGGGAGCTGTTTTTT	CASTAGGPGELFF
TRBJ2-1	TRBV28	TRBD2	16	many	TGTGCCAGCAGTTTATCGACTAGCGGGAGTTACAATGAGCAGTTCTTC	CASSLSTSGSYNEQFF
TRBJ2-7	TRBV19	-	13	many	TGTGCCACCCCCGTACACCCTGCCTACGAGCAGTACTTC	CATPVHPAYEQYF
TRBJ2-5	TRBV28	TRBD1	13	many	TGTGCCAGCAGCGACAGGGGTTCTGAGACCCAGTACTTC	CASSDRGSETQYF
TRBJ2-7	TRBV20-1	-	11	few	TGCAGTGCTCGATCTTCCTACGAGCAGTACTTC	CSARSSYEQYF
TRBJ1-2	TRBV7-2	TRBD1	13	many	TGTGCCAGCAGCTTAGAGGGGGCGTATGGCTACACCTTC	CASSLEGAYGYTF
TRBJ2-1	TRBV18	-	16	many	TGTGCCAGCTCACCATGGCGTGGAAGCTCCTACAATGAGCAGTTCTTC	CASSPWRGSSYNEQFF
TRBJ2-2	TRBV20-1	TRBD1	16	-	TGCAGTGCGCCGCAGGGGGCGCTAGCCGGGTCCGGGGAGCTGTTTTTT	CSAPQGALAGSGELFF
TRBJ2-1	TRBV18	TRBD2	13	many	TGTGCCAGCTCACCTTGGGAGGGGAATGAGCAGTTCTTC	CASSPWEGNEQFF
TRBJ1-1	TRBV4-1	-	16	-	TGCGCCAGCAGCCAAGATGAACCGGGGGCGAACACTGAAGCTTTCTTT	CASSQDEPGANTEAFF
TRBJ2-1	TRBV5-1	-	22	-	-	CASSFYICSANPLSGGNNEQFF
TRBJ1-1	TRBV6-1	-	13	many	TGTGCCAGCAGAAACGACGGATCCACTGAAGCTTTCTTT	CASRNDGSTEAFF
TRBJ1-1	TRBV7-9	-	14	few	TGTGCCAGCAGCTTAACGGAGACCCCCTCACGGGCTTTCTTT	CASSLTETPSRAFF
TRBJ2-5	TRBV27	-	15	-	TGTGCCAGCAGTCCCGCCCGAGCCCTCCAAGAGACCCAGTACTTC	CASSPARALQETQYF
TRBJ1-1	TRBV28	-	11	many	TGTGCCGCAACTTCAAACACTGAAGCTTTCTTT	CAATSNTEAFF
TRBJ2-6	TRBV15	-	14	-	TGTGCCACCAGCAGGTTTTCTGGGGCCAACGTCCTGACTTTC	CATSRFSGANVLTF
TRBJ1-1	TRBV12-5	TRBD1	15	many	TGTGCTAGTGGATATTCACGGGGACAGACCACTGAAGCTTTCTTT	CASGYSRGQTTEAFF
TRBJ1-2	TRBV29-1	-	11	-	TGCAGCGTTGATCACATCTATGGCTACACCTTC	CSVDHIYGYTF
TRBJ2-1	TRBV20-1	-	13	many	TGCAGTGCTAGAGATCAAAGCGTCTATGAGCAGTTCTTC	CSARDQSVYEQFF
TRBJ2-1	TRBV6-2/TRBV6-3	-	13	few	TGTGCCAGCAGTTACTCGAATAGGGGCCACCAGTTCTTC	CASSYSNRGHQFF
TRBJ2-7	TRBV20-1	TRBD1	14	many	TGCAGTGCTAGAAACGACAGGGAACCCTACGAGCAGTACTTC	CSARNDREPYEQYF
TRBJ2-5	TRBV7-6	-	13	few	TGTGCCAGCAGCGGGACCCAACAAGAGACCCAGTACTTC	CASSGTQQETQYF
TRBJ2-7	TRBV28	TRBD2	15	many	TGTGCCAGCAGTTCGGGACTAGCGAGATCCTACGAGCAGTACTTC	CASSSGLARSYEQYF
TRBJ2-7	TRBV6-1	-	15	many	TGTGCCAGCAGTCCTTCCATCGACAAAGCCTACGAGCAGTACTTC	CASSPSIDKAYEQYF
TRBJ2-3	TRBV7-3	-	15	many	TGTGCCAGCAGCCGCCAGGGGTTGGGCACAGATACGCAGTATTTT	CASSRQGLGTDTQYF
TRBJ1-2	TRBV10-3	-	15	-	TGTGCCATCAATATGACACAGGGCAGCAACTATGGCTACACCTTC	CAINMTQGSNYGYTF
TRBJ1-2	TRBV5-5	-	14	few	TGTGCCAGCACCTTAGGAGGGCAGGACTATGGCTACACCTTC	CASTLGGQDYGYTF
TRBJ1-5	TRBV12-3/TRBV12-4	TRBD1	14	many	TGTGCCAGCAGTTTTTGGGACAGAAATCAGCCCCAGCATTTT	CASSFWDRNQPQHF
TRBJ1-5	TRBV18	-	15	few	TGTGCCAGCTCACAGACAGTAAATAGCAATCAGCCCCAGCATTTT	CASSQTVNSNQPQHF
TRBJ1-2	TRBV6-1	-	16	many	TGTGCCAGCAGTATCTCAGGGGTCAGGGCTAACTATGGCTACACCTTC	CASSISGVRANYGYTF
TRBJ1-1	TRBV6-1	-	13	-	TGTGCCAACAGCCAATCCCTGGAGGCTGAAGCTTTCTTT	CANSQSLEAEAFF
TRBJ1-1	TRBV12-3/TRBV12-4	TRBD1	17	many	TGTGCCAGCAGTTTAGAGGGACAGGGGCCGTGGCGGACTGAAGCTTTCTTT	CASSLEGQGPWRTEAFF
TRBJ2-7	TRBV27	TRBD1	16	-	TGTGCCAGCACAAGCTTCCGGGACAGGGTGTACTACGAGCAGTACTTC	CASTSFRDRVYYEQYF
TRBJ1-3	TRBV19	-	15	-	TGTGCCAGTAGTGCGGGACGGCTCTCTGGAAACACCATATATTTT	CASSAGRLSGNTIYF
TRBJ2-1	TRBV12-3/TRBV12-4	-	16	-	TGTGCCAGCAGCCTAACCGCCGGGCTAATCTACAATGAGCAGTTCTTC	CASSLTAGLIYNEQFF
TRBJ2-7	TRBV12-3/TRBV12-4	TRBD1	14	-	TGTGCCAGCAGCTCGGACAGGGGAGGTCGGGAGCAGTACTTC	CASSSDRGGREQYF
TRBJ2-7	TRBV2	-	15	once	TGTGCCAGCAGCCAAGATCGGGGTATGGACTACGAGCAGTACTTC	CASSQDRGMDYEQYF
TRBJ1-2	TRBV19	-	14	-	TGTGCCAGTAGTTCTGGACGATCTAACTATGGCTACACCTTC	CASSSGRSNYGYTF
TRBJ2-5	TRBV25-1	TRBD2	16	-	TGTGCCAGCAGTGAATATGTGAGGGAGGGAAGAGAGACCCAGTACTTC	CASSEYVREGRETQYF
TRBJ2-3	TRBV2	-	15	many	TGTGCCAGCTATGGGCTGGCGGACCGCACAGATACGCAGTATTTT	CASYGLADRTDTQYF
TRBJ1-6	TRBV2	TRBD1	15	many	TGTGCCAGCAGCCCCCCCGGACAGGGAAATTCACCCCTCCACTTT	CASSPPGQGNSPLHF
TRBJ2-3	TRBV4-2	-	15	once	TGTGCCAGCAGCCAAGCATGGGGCCACGCAGATACGCAGTATTTT	CASSQAWGHADTQYF
TRBJ1-1	TRBV5-1	-	14	many	TGCGCCAGCAGCTTGAGAGTAATAGGCACTGAAGCTTTCTTT	CASSLRVIGTEAFF
TRBJ1-3	TRBV19	-	11	once	TGTGCCAGTAGCGTGGGGTACACCATATATTTT	CASSVGYTIYF